The following is a T cell receptor (beta chain) sequence with its context. CDR3 length equals 14 residues. V was cut by 8 bases and J by 7 bases, with 20 bases left in between. CDR1 and CDR2 from the germline V gene are MDHEN and SYDVKM. Sequenced by immunoSEQ multiplex PCR; TCRdb stores in-frame clones only, minus some. The profile shows 200,000 to 250,000 clones, about 82% of them singletons. The sample belongs to a study of blood T cell repertoires in COVID-19. Study information: Acute and convalescent COVID-19 specimens originated in the United States, Italy and Spain. The analysed material was cDNA or gDNA that came from T cells, B-cell-depleted T cells, or PBMCs.

Material: peripheral blood. The rearrangement uses TRBV28 and TRBJ1-1; D perhaps matches TRBD1 (5 bases). The sequence derives from an elderly man with acute or convalescent COVID-19. CDR3 nucleotides: TGTGCCAGCCCCCCATCCAGGGAATATAGTGAAGCTTTCTTT. Translated: CASPPSREYSEAFF.